This is a list of T cell receptor beta chains from one sample in a study of T cell responses to AZD1222 COVID-19 vaccine. Sequenced by immunoSEQ multiplex PCR; TCRdb stores in-frame clones only, minus some. In the table there are around 110,000 clones, approximately 85% of which are singletons. This specimen was peripheral blood, taken on day 0 of MenACWY control vaccination. The source of these receptors is an adult in good health. Each CDR3 is given with its conserved first and last residue. A D gene is named only where the DNA matches it firmly. Expanded clones are given a class, and other clones once, few, many or no size at all.

TRBV29-1,TRBJ1-2,NA,NA,TGCAGCGTTGAAGATAGAAGGGGGACCCGGGGTGGCTACACCTTC,CSVEDRRGTRGGYTF
TRBV27,TRBJ2-1,NA,TRBD1,TGTGCCAGCAGTCAACTCCGGGACAGGGGTTCCGTCTTC,CASSQLRDRGSVF
TRBV5-8,TRBJ1-2,NA,TRBD1,TGTGCCAGCAGCTTGGTCGTGGCAGGGGGCAGTGGCTACACCTTC,CASSLVVAGGSGYTF
TRBV3-1/TRBV3-2,TRBJ2-7,NA,TRBD1,TGTGCCAGCAGCCAACCGGACAGGGCCTACGAGCAGTACTTC,CASSQPDRAYEQYF
TRBV7-6,TRBJ2-2,few,NA,TGTGCCAGCAGCCCCGGGGGGCACGGGGAGCTGTTTTTT,CASSPGGHGELFF
TRBV27,TRBJ2-5,NA,TRBD1,TGTGCCAGCAGTGCGGGCAGGGGGCCTAGGACCCAGTACTTC,CASSAGRGPRTQYF
TRBV19,TRBJ2-5,NA,NA,TGTGCCAGTAGTCCTCGGGGAGGCGTGGGGTTTATTCAAGAGACCCAGTACTTC,CASSPRGGVGFIQETQYF
TRBV2,TRBJ2-1,NA,TRBD1,TGTGCCAGCAGTGGGGACAGGGACTACAATGAGCAGTTCTTC,CASSGDRDYNEQFF
TRBV2,TRBJ2-2,NA,NA,TGTGCCAGCAGTGAGGATGTTCCGTGGGGGGCCAACCTCGGGCTGTTTTTT,CASSEDVPWGANLGLFF
TRBV25-1,TRBJ1-2,NA,NA,TGTGCCAGCAGTGAACGGGGGAGTTATGGCTACACCTTC,CASSERGSYGYTF
TRBV9,TRBJ2-3,NA,NA,TGTGCCAGCAGCGCCCTAGGGGGGGCCCCCGCCGATACGCAGTATTTT,CASSALGGAPADTQYF
TRBV4-1,TRBJ1-3,NA,NA,TGCGCCAGCAGCCAAGCAACAGGCCCCCGGGGAAACACCATATATTTT,CASSQATGPRGNTIYF
TRBV5-1,TRBJ2-2,NA,TRBD1,TGCGCCAGCAGCTTGGCCCCGGGACAGGGGACCGGGGAGCTGTTTTTT,CASSLAPGQGTGELFF